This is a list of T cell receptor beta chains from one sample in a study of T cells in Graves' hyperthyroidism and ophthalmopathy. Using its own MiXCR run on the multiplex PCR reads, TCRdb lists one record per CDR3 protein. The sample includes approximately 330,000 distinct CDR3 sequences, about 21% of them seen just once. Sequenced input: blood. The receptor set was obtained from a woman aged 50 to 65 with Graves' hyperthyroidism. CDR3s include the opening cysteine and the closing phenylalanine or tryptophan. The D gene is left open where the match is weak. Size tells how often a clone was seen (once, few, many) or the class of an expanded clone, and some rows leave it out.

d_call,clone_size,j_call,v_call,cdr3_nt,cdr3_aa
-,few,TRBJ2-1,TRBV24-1,TGTGCCACCAGTGCCGTCGTGAATGAGCAGTTCTTC,CATSAVVNEQFF
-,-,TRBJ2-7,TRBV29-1,TGCAGCGTTGAAGGAGCCTACGAGCAGTACTTC,CSVEGAYEQYF
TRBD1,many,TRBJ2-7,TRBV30,TGTGCCTGGAGTGCGGGACAGGGCTTCGAGCAGTACTTC,CAWSAGQGFEQYF
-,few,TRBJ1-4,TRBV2,TGTGCCAGCAGTGTATGGGGGATGGGAGAAAAACTGTTTTTT,CASSVWGMGEKLFF
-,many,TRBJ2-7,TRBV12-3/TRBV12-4,TGTGCCAGCAGTCCCCCCCGGGACAGGGTTCTTCGGGAGGGCCCCTACGAGCAGTACTTC,CASSPPRDRVLREGPYEQYF
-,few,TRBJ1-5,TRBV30,TGTGCCTGGTCTCCCCGAATGGGGACAACCCATAGCAATCAGCCCCAGCATTTT,CAWSPRMGTTHSNQPQHF
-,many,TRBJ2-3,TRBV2,TGTGCCAGCAGGCCGGACAGTGGAGGCACGCAGTATTTT,CASRPDSGGTQYF
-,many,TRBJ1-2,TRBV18,TGTGCCAGCTCACCGGGGGGGAATAGCTACACCTTC,CASSPGGNSYTF
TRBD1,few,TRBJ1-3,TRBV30,TGTGCCTGGGACAGGGTCCGCTCTGGAAACACCATATATTTT,CAWDRVRSGNTIYF
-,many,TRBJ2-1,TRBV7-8,TGTGCCAGCAGTCCTGTCGGGTACCCCATCAATGAGCAGTTCTTC,CASSPVGYPINEQFF
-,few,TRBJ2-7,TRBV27,TGTGCCAGCAGTTTATCTTCCCTACGCCCCTACGAGCAGTACTTC,CASSLSSLRPYEQYF
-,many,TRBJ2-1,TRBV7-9,TGTGCCAGCAGCCGGGACATAAGCTACAATGAGCAGTTCTTC,CASSRDISYNEQFF
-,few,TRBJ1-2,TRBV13,TGTGCCAGCAGCCAGACGGGGGTCTATGGCTACACCTTC,CASSQTGVYGYTF
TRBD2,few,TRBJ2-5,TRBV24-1,TGTGCCACCAGTGATAACCCCGGGGGGGTTTGGAATTTAGAGACCCAGTACTTC,CATSDNPGGVWNLETQYF
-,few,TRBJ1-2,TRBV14,TGTGCCAGCAGCCAAGAATTGGGGGCGAAGGGCTACACCTTC,CASSQELGAKGYTF
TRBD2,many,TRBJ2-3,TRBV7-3,TGTGCCAGCAGCTCTAGCGGGGGCCCAGATACGCAGTATTTT,CASSSSGGPDTQYF
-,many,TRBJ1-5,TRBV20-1,TGCAGTGCTAGTTATCCCGGACAGAGTGGCAATCAGCCCCAGCATTTT,CSASYPGQSGNQPQHF
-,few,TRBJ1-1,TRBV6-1,TGTGCCAGCAGTGAAACAGTGGGTTCACTCGAAGCTTTCTTT,CASSETVGSLEAFF
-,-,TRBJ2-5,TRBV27,TGTGCCAGCAGTTTAAGAGTGACCCAAGAGACCCAGTACTTC,CASSLRVTQETQYF
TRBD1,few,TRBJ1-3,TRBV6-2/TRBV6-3,TGTGCCAGCAGTTACACCGGACAGGGGAAAAGAAACACCATATATTTT,CASSYTGQGKRNTIYF
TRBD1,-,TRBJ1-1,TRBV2,TGTGCCAGCAGTGAAGGGACAGGGGGCGCGAGCACTGAAGCTTTCTTT,CASSEGTGGASTEAFF
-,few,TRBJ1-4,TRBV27,TGTGCCAGCAGTCCCCGCGCGGCAACTAATGAAAAACTGTTTTTT,CASSPRAATNEKLFF
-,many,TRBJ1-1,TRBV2,TGTGCCAGCAGTATCTCCGGCGGGCAATGGAACACTGAAGCTTTCTTT,CASSISGGQWNTEAFF
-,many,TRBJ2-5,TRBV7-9,TGTGCCAGCAGCTTAGGATCAGAGGGTTCTGGGACCCAGTACTTC,CASSLGSEGSGTQYF
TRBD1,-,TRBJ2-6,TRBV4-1,TGCGCCAGCAGCCAGTCCGGGACAGGTCTCCATCCTGGGGCCAACGTCCTGACTTTC,CASSQSGTGLHPGANVLTF
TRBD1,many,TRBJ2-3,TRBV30,TGTGCCTGGAGTACCCGGGACAGGGAGACAGATACGCAGTATTTT,CAWSTRDRETDTQYF
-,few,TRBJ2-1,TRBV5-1,TGCGCCAGCAGCTTGAAAGGTAGGGGCAGCTCCTACAATGAGCAGTTCTTC,CASSLKGRGSSYNEQFF
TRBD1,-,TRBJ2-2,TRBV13,TGTGCCAGCAGCTTGCTGGGGACAGGGGAAAACACCGGGGAGCTGTTTTTT,CASSLLGTGENTGELFF
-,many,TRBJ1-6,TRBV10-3,TGTGCCATCAGTGGGGGAGATTTACCCCTCCACTTT,CAISGGDLPLHF
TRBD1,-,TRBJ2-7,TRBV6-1,TGTGCCAGCAGTGGGGGGGACAGGTACGAGCAGTACTTC,CASSGGDRYEQYF
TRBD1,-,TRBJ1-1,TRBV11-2,TGTGCCAGCAGCTTTACAGGGGGGGCAGAAGCTTTCTTT,CASSFTGGAEAFF
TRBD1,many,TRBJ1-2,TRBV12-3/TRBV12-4,TGTGCCAGCAGTCGACAGGGATTGAACTATGGCTACACCTTC,CASSRQGLNYGYTF
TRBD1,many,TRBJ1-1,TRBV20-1,TGCAGTGCTAGTGCTCCGGGACAGGGGGCAGCTGAAGCTTTCTTT,CSASAPGQGAAEAFF
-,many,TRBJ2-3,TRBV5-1,TGCGCCAGCAGCCTGATGACAATTACAGATACGCAGTATTTT,CASSLMTITDTQYF
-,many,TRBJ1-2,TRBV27,TGTGCCAGCAGTTTAGTGTCGGACACCCTTAACTATGGCTACACCTTC,CASSLVSDTLNYGYTF
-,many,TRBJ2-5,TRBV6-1,TGTGCCAGCAGTGTCTGGCGGCAAGAGACCCAGTACTTC,CASSVWRQETQYF
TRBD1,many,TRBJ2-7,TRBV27,TGTGCCAGCAGTTTATCCGTGACAGGGGTCGAGCAGTACTTC,CASSLSVTGVEQYF
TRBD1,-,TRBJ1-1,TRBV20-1,TGCAGCCCCCCGACAGGGGGCATTACTGAAGCTTTCTTT,CSPPTGGITEAFF
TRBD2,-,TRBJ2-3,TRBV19,TGTGCCAGTAGTATCCTGGGACTAGCGGGAGCGTGGAGCACAGATACGCAGTATTTT,CASSILGLAGAWSTDTQYF
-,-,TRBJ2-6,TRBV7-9,TGTGCCAGCACCCCGGGCCCATGGGCTGGGGCCAACGTCCTGACTTTC,CASTPGPWAGANVLTF
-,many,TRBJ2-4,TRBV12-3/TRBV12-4,TGTGCCAGCAGTTTTGAACAGTTCATTCAGTACTTC,CASSFEQFIQYF
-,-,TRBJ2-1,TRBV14,TGTGCCAGCAGCCAAGCGACTTTATACAATGAGCAGTTCTTC,CASSQATLYNEQFF
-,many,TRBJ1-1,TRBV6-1,TGTGCCAGCACTGGACTGGCTGAAGCTTTCTTT,CASTGLAEAFF
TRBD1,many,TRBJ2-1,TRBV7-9,TGTGCCAGCAGCGAACCGGGACAGGGATACAATGAGCAGTTCTTC,CASSEPGQGYNEQFF
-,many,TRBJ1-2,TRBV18,TGTGCCAGCTCACAGGCTCAAAGGGGCGGCTACACCTTC,CASSQAQRGGYTF
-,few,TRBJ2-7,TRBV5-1,TGCGCCAGCAGCAGGGAACATGGCTACGAGCAGTACTTC,CASSREHGYEQYF
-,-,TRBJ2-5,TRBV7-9,TGTGCCAGCAGCACGGGGGGCGGGGAGACCCAGTACTTC,CASSTGGGETQYF
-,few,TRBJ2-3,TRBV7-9,TGTGCCAGCAGCTTAATAGCGTTAGATACGCAGTATTTT,CASSLIALDTQYF
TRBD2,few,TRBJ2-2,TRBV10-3,TGTGCCACCAGGACTAGCGGGAGCGGAGCCGGGGAGCTGTTTTTT,CATRTSGSGAGELFF
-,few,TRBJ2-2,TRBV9,TGTGCCAGCAGCGGGACCGGGGAGCTGTTTTTT,CASSGTGELFF
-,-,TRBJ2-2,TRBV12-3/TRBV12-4,TGTGCCAGCAGCCCCGCAGGGGACACCGGGGAGCTGTTTTTT,CASSPAGDTGELFF
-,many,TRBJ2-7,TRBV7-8,TGTGCCAGCAGCTTAGGGGTCACAACCTACGAGCAGTACTTC,CASSLGVTTYEQYF
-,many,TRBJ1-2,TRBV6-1,TGTGCCAGCAGTGAACGGGGGACTTTAAACGATGGCTACACCTTC,CASSERGTLNDGYTF
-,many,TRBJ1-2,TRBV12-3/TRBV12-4,TGTGCCAGCAGTGACAGAGGGGGCTACACCTTC,CASSDRGGYTF
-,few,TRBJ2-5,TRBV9,TGTGCCAGCAGCGTAGGAAACAGGATCCAAGAGACCCAGTACTTC,CASSVGNRIQETQYF
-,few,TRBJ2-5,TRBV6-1,TGTGCCAGCAGTAGGAGCTACAACAAGGAGACCCAGTACTTC,CASSRSYNKETQYF
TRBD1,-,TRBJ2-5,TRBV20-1,TGCAGTGCTAGAGATCCGAGGGGGCAGACCCAGTACTTC,CSARDPRGQTQYF
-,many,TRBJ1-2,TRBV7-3,TGTGCCAGCAGCTTAAATTCTGTGGCCCTCGGTTATGGCTACACCTTC,CASSLNSVALGYGYTF
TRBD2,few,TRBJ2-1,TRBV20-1,TGCAGTGCTAGAGACCGGGACTACCCATACAATGAGCAGTTCTTC,CSARDRDYPYNEQFF
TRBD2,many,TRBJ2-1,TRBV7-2,TGTGCCAGCGGGCTCAGACTAGCGGGGCGAAATGAGCAGTTCTTC,CASGLRLAGRNEQFF